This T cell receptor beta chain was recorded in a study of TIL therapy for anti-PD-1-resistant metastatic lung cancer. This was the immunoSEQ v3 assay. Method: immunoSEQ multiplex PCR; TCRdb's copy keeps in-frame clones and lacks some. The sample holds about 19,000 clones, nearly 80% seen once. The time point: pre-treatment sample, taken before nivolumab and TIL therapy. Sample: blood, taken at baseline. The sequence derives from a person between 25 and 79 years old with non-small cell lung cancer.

The CDR3 region is CASSQEINFAETQYF. CDR3 coding DNA: TGTGCCAGCAGCCAAGAAATAAACTTCGCAGAGACCCAGTACTTC. This chain uses TRBV3-1 (or the pseudogene TRBV3-2) with TRBJ2-5; D is undetermined. Germline CDR1 reads LGHDT; CDR2 reads YNNKEL (reference sequence). The V gene lost 0 bases and the J gene lost 4 bases, with 12 bases spanning the gap. This CDR3 is 15 amino acids long.